Below, 17 T cell receptor beta chains from the same sample are listed, as sequenced in a study of cytomegalovirus exposure and HLA in healthy donors. The primer mix had 60 Vbeta and 13 Jbeta primers. Assay: immunoSEQ multiplex PCR; the TCRdb copy retains only in-frame clones and omits some. The sample has about 160,000 clones, about 65% seen once. Sequenced input: PBMCs. The receptors here all came from a man aged 35 to 55 in good health and CMV-seropositive.

The V and J genes are TRBV19 and TRBJ1-1; no clear D gene. Trimming removed 3 bases at V and 0 bases at J, with 11 bases between. The germline V gene encodes CDR1 LNHDA and CDR2 SQIVND (reference sequence). This CDR3 region has 15 residues. The DNA for the CDR3 is TGTGCCAGTAGTATGCTGAAAGCCATGAACACTGAAGCTTTCTTT. This codes for CASSMLKAMNTEAFF.

The CDR3 is CASSPGLAGSFGELFF. CDR3 DNA sequence: TGTGCCAGCAGCCCGGGACTAGCGGGTTCCTTCGGGGAGCTGTTTTTT. This chain links TRBV9 with TRBJ2-2; TRBD2 matches at 12 bases. Germline assignment: CDR1 SGDLS and CDR2 YYNGEE. This CDR3 contains 16 residues. V lost 4 bases, J lost 7 bases, and 8 bases stayed unmatched.

The chain combines TRBV30 with TRBJ2-1; 9 bases are a match to TRBD1. The CDR3 covers 16 residues. The J segment lost 2 bases and the V segment lost 0 bases, leaving 5 bases of the junction unmatched. Looked up from germline, CDR1 is GTSNPN and CDR2 is SVGIG (reference sequence). CDR3 protein: CAWSVRTGDTYNEQFF. The CDR3 nucleotides are TGTGCCTGGAGTGTACGGACAGGGGATACCTACAATGAGCAGTTCTTC.

This chain connects TRBV14 to TRBJ1-1, with D uncertain. CDR1 and CDR2 (germline): SGHDN, FVKESK. This CDR3 has 14 residues. Trimming removed 4 bases from V and 5 bases from J, with 14 bases in between. CDR3 sequence: CASSLLSGGTEAFF. DNA of the CDR3: TGTGCCAGCAGCCTGTTGAGTGGAGGGACTGAAGCTTTCTTT. The complete variable domain, with remaining parts taken from reference TRBV14 and TRBJ1-1, reads EAGVTQFPSHSVIEKGQTVTLRCDPISGHDNLYWYRRVMGKEIKFLLHFVKESKQDESGMPNNRFLAERTGGTYSTLKVQPAELEDSGVYFCASSLLSGGTEAFFGQGTRLTVV.

This chain uses TRBV21-1 with TRBJ1-5; TRBD1 is the table's D call and was not checked against the DNA. TRBV21-1 is described as a pseudogene. The CDR3 is 16 residues long. The CDR3 coding sequence is TGTGCCAGCATTACCCGGGACACAGGTAGCAATCAGCCCCAGCATTTT. Translation gives CASITRDTGSNQPQHF.

J is TRBJ1-2 and V is TRBV7-2; D not certain. Trimming removed 2 bases at V and 8 bases at J, with 9 bases between. Germline CDR1 SGHTA, CDR2 FQGNSA. The CDR3 extends over 12 amino acids. The CDR3 here is CASSLPPQGYTF. The CDR3, as DNA: TGTGCCAGCAGCTTACCTCCCCAGGGCTACACCTTC.

This rearrangement joins TRBV25-1 to TRBJ1-3; D gene uncertain. Trimming cost V 2 bases and J 2 bases, with 7 bases left between them. Germline V gene data show CDR1 as MGHDK and CDR2 as SYGVNS. The CDR3 loop spans 14 amino acids. CDR3 region: CASSEARAGNTIYF. The CDR3 coding sequence is TGTGCCAGCAGTGAAGCGAGGGCTGGAAACACCATATATTTT. The full variable domain, rest sourced from reference TRBV25-1 and TRBJ1-3, is EADIYQTPRYLVIGTGKKITLECSQTMGHDKMYWYQQDPGMELHLIHYSYGVNSTEKGDLSSESTVSRIRTEHFPLTLESARPSHTSQYLCASSEARAGNTIYFGEGSWLTVV.

The chain links TRBV16 to TRBJ2-7; D remains unclear. Trimming shortened V by 1 base and J by 3 bases, and 4 bases separated the two germline ends. CDR3 size: 12 residues. Germline V lookup: CDR1 KGHSY, CDR2 FQNENV. This chain's CDR3 is CASSQFGYEQYF. Here the CDR3 DNA reads TGTGCCAGCAGCCAATTCGGCTACGAGCAGTACTTC.

This chain connects TRBV2 to TRBJ1-5; 9 nucleotides line up with TRBD1. CDR1 is SNHLY, CDR2 FYNNEI, per germline. This CDR3 spans 14 amino acids. Germline trimming cut 7 bases from V and 5 bases from J; bases unmatched to any gene: 6. CDR3 bases: TGTGCCAGCAAATCATGGACAGGGGATCAGCCCCAGCATTTT. Protein: CASKSWTGDQPQHF.

This clone was seen only once. The V and J genes are TRBV9 and TRBJ2-1; D call uncertain. Trimming cost V 3 bases and J 9 bases, with 10 bases left between them. Germline lookup yields CDR1 SGDLS and CDR2 YYNGEE. The CDR3 extends over 12 amino acids. In DNA form, the CDR3 reads TGTGCCAGCAGCGGCAGACTCGGTGAGCAGTTCTTC. Amino acid sequence: CASSGRLGEQFF.

V is TRBV7-9 and J is TRBJ2-5; D may be TRBD2 (6 bases). The CDR3 has 17 amino acids. Germline CDR1 is SEHNR and CDR2 is FQNEAQ (reference sequence). Trimming shortened V by 2 bases and J by 3 bases, and 19 bases separated the two germline ends. CDR3 residues: CASSLSFGGPNKETQYF. The CDR3 DNA reads TGTGCCAGCAGCTTATCCTTCGGGGGACCTAATAAAGAGACCCAGTACTTC.

The CDR3 nucleotides read TGTGCCAGCAGCTTGAGGGTGGGGGGGAGCTCCTACAATGAGCAGTTCTTC. It is translated as CASSLRVGGSSYNEQFF. The rearrangement joins TRBV5-8 to TRBJ2-1; TRBD2 matches 7 bases. The CDR3 covers 17 residues. Germline lookup yields CDR1 SGHTS and CDR2 YDEGEE. V lost 1 base to trimming and J lost 0 bases; unmatched junction nucleotides: 7. Using reference TRBV5-8 and TRBJ2-1 for the parts outside the CDR3, the full variable domain is EAGVTQSPTHLIKTRGQQATLRCSPISGHTSVYWYQQALGLGLQFLLWYDEGEERNRGNFPPRFSGRQFPNYSSELNVNALELEDSALYLCASSLRVGGSSYNEQFFGPGTRLTVL.

V usage is TRBV27 and J usage is TRBJ1-1; D is perhaps TRBD1 (5 bases). V was clipped by 5 bases and J by 5 bases, with 15 bases between them. Germline V gene lookup returns CDR1 MNHEY and CDR2 SMNVEV (reference sequence). The CDR3 spans 14 residues. This chain's CDR3 is CASSPEARGTEAFF. The CDR3 DNA follows: TGTGCCAGCAGTCCCGAGGCCCGGGGGACTGAAGCTTTCTTT.

This rearrangement joins TRBV29-1 to TRBJ2-3; the D gene is possibly TRBD2 (7 bases). Germline assignment: CDR1 SQVTM and CDR2 ANQGSEA. CDR3 size: 13 residues. Between the trimmed V and J ends, which lost 8 bases and 4 bases, there was a span of 16 bases. The CDR3 region has the DNA TGCAGCCTAGGGGGGGCCCCCCCAGATACGCAGTATTTT. This gives the protein CSLGGAPPDTQYF.

The genes are TRBV9 and TRBJ2-1; D ambiguous. The ends were cut back, 3 bases at V and 4 bases at J, with 11 bases in the middle. This CDR3 is built from 14 residues. Germline-derived CDR1 and CDR2 are SGDLS and YYNGEE. Here the CDR3 reads CASSGRVSYNEQFF. CDR3 nucleotide sequence: TGTGCCAGCAGCGGGAGAGTCAGTTACAATGAGCAGTTCTTC.

This chain connects TRBV5-1 to TRBJ2-7; TRBD1 is a possible D gene (5 bases). The CDR3 contains 13 residues. Germline V gene data show CDR1 as SGHRS and CDR2 as YFSETQ. V lost 2 bases to trimming and J lost 7 bases, with 13 bases between them. In DNA form, the CDR3 reads TGCGCCAGCAGCTTAGGGGAAGGTAGGGAGCAGTACTTC. Amino acids: CASSLGEGREQYF.

The V call is TRBV2, the J call TRBJ2-3, with 10 bases identical to TRBD2. Germline V gene sequence: CDR1 SNHLY, CDR2 FYNNEI. The CDR3 is made up of 14 amino acids. Trimming took 3 bases from V and 4 from J; bases not matched to a gene: 1. CDR3 DNA: TGTGCCAGCAGTGAGCTAGCGGGGGCAGATACGCAGTATTTT. Protein sequence: CASSELAGADTQYF. Variable domain in full (rest from reference TRBV2 and TRBJ2-3): EPEVTQTPSHQVTQMGQEVILRCVPISNHLYFYWYRQILGQKVEFLVSFYNNEISEKSEIFDDQFSVERPDGSNFTLKIRSTKLEDSAMYFCASSELAGADTQYFGPGTRLTVL.